The 8 T cell receptor beta chains given below trace back to one sample, sequenced in a study of T cells expressing NK-cell markers. TCRdb reprocessed the 5' RACE reads and reports one entry per CDR3 protein, with no DNA. The sample table sets out about 380,000 distinct CDR3 sequences. Sequenced: blood T cells: a sorted CD56 or NKG2C T cell subset, CD4+ or CD8+ T cells, or bulk PBMC T cells (not recorded which). These receptors were taken from a man aged 18-75 years in good health.

V is TRBV3-1 and J is TRBJ1-2; TCRdb calls TRBD1, which cannot be checked without DNA. The CDR3 runs 14 residues. In germline, CDR1 is LGHDT, CDR2 YNNKEL (reference sequence). The CDR3 is CASSQHSGEQEYTF.

The chain is built from TRBV20-1 and TRBJ2-7; TCRdb outputs TRBD2, but without DNA this stays unchecked. This CDR3 is built from 13 residues. CDR1 is DFQATT, CDR2 SNEGSKA, per germline (reference sequence). This CDR3 is CSVIAGFSYEQYF.

The chain carries TRBV5-1 and TRBJ2-2. Germline CDR1 reads SGHRS; CDR2 reads YFSETQ. The CDR3 totals 15 residues. The CDR3 here is CASSIRSVGTGELFF.

V gene TRBV10-2 combines with J gene TRBJ2-5; no DNA is available, so the TRBD1 call from TCRdb remains unchecked. The CDR3 loop spans 14 amino acids. Germline V gene data show CDR1 as WSHSY and CDR2 as SAAADI. The CDR3 spells CASRGAGAKETQYF.

V and J are TRBV5-1 and TRBJ2-1; as DNA is missing, the TRBD1 call by TCRdb cannot be tested. From germline, CDR1 is SGHRS and CDR2 YFSETQ. CDR3 size: 16 residues. The CDR3 here is CASSLRTGLIYNEQFF.

V is TRBV21-1 and J is TRBJ2-1; the D call of TRBD1 rests on TCRdb alone, since no DNA is present to check it. TRBV21-1 is a documented pseudogene. This CDR3 has 15 amino acids. CDR3 sequence: CASSTGTGSNNEQFF.

The chain has TRBV6-1 and TRBJ1-1; TCRdb gives TRBD1 as the D gene, but with no DNA this cannot be confirmed. Germline-derived CDR1 and CDR2 are MNHNS and SASEGT. The CDR3 covers 11 residues. CDR3 region: CASPRGSEAFF.

The rearrangement joins TRBV4-1 to TRBJ2-1; there is no DNA to check the TCRdb D call of TRBD2. Germline CDR1 is MGHRA and CDR2 is YSYEKL. This CDR3 has 17 residues. The CDR3 region is CASSQDHASGFYNEQFF.